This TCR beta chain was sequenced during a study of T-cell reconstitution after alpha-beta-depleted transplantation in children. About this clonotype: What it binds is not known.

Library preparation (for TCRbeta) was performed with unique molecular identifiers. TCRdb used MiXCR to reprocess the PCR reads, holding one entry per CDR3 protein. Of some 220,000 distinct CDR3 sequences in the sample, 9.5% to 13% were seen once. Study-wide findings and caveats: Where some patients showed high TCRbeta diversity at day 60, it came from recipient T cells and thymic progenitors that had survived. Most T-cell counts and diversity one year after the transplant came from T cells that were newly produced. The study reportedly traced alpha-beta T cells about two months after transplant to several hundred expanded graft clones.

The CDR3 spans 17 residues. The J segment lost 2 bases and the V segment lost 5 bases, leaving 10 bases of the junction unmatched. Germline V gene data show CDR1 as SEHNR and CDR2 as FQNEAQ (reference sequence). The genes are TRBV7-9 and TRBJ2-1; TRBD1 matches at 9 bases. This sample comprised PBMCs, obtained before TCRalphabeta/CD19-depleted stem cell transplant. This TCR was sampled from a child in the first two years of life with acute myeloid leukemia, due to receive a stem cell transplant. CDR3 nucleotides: TGTGCCAGCAGCCCGGGACCGGGACAGGGTACCTACAATGAGCAGTTCTTC. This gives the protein CASSPGPGQGTYNEQFF.